This T cell receptor beta chain was retrieved from a study of shared clonotypes between healthy human individuals. This clone was recorded once. The CDR3 totals 17 residues. V lost 8 bases and J 4 bases, leaving 21 bases between the germline ends. Looked up from germline, CDR1 is MNHEY and CDR2 is SMNVEV (reference sequence). Using immunoSEQ multiplex PCR, the repertoire was profiled, and TCRdb retains in-frame clones only, with some absent. The repertoire includes 150,000 to 200,000 clones, approximately 95% of them detected once, and 0.067% sits in the top ten. The sequence derives from a woman aged 30 to 39 in good health. Input material: naive CD4+ T cells sorted from blood. Subset defined: CD45RA+ positively selected. The chain employs TRBV27 and TRBJ1-6; possibly TRBD1 for D (6 bases). CDR3 protein: CASAGARGPPYNSPLHF. The CDR3 DNA reads TGTGCCAGCGCGGGGGCCAGGGGCCCACCTTATAATTCACCCCTCCACTTT.